This TCR beta chain was recorded in a study of blood T cell repertoires in COVID-19. In the study's own analysis: Amplification from reference gene primers served as the basis for estimated nucleated cell counts. Assay used: immunoSEQ multiplex PCR; TCRdb lists only in-frame clones, some missing. The V and J calls and clone size are taken from that table; D and trimming were inferred from the DNA. Of approximately 380,000 clones in the sample, 85% were seen once. The CDR3 contains 14 residues. V lost 3 bases and J lost 10, with 13 bases in between. Germline V gene lookup returns CDR1 MNHEY and CDR2 SMNVEV (reference sequence).

The receptor was isolated from a woman between 18 and 30 years old with acute or convalescent COVID-19. The chain employs TRBV27 and TRBJ1-6, with D perhaps TRBD1 (5 bases). Sequences were obtained from peripheral blood. CDR3 amino acids: CASSLGQVESPLHF. CDR3 in DNA: TGTGCCAGCAGTTTGGGGCAGGTAGAATCACCCCTCCACTTT.